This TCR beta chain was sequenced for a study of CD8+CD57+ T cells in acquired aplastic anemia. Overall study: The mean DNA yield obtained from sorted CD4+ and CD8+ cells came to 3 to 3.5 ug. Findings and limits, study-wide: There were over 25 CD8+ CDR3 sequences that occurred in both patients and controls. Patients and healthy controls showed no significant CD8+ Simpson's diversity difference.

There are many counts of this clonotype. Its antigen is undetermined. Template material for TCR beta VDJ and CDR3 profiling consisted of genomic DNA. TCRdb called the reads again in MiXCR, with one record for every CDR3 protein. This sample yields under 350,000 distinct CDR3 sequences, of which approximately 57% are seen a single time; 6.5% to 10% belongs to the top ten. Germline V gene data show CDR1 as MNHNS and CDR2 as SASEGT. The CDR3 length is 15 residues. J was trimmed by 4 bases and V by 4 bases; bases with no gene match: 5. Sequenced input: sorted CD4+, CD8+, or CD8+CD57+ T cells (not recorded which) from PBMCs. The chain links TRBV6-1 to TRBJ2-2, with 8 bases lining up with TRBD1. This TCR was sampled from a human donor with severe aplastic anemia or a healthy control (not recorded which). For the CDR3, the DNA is TGTGCCAGCAGTGTGGTACAGGGGGGCACCGGGGAGCTGTTTTTT. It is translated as CASSVVQGGTGELFF.